This is a list of T cell receptor beta chains from one sample in a study of OX40 agonist ivuxolimab in advanced cancers. TCRdb's table, derived via immunoSEQ multiplex PCR, lists solely in-frame clones and lacks some. Seen here are around 38,000 clones, about 84% observed once, and the top ten hold around 20%. This specimen was CD4+ or CD8+ T cells sorted from blood, taken in a trial of the OX40 agonist ivuxolimab. These receptors were taken from an adult with an advanced solid tumor such as melanoma, head and neck, liver or kidney cancer. The CDR3 runs from the conserved cysteine through the conserved F or W. A D gene is named only where the DNA matches it firmly. Some rows have no size entry. The others give once, few or many, or a class for an expanded clone.

v_gene: TRBV10-1
abundance: .
len: 14
j_gene: TRBJ2-2
d_gene: TRBD1
CDR3aa: CASSGQVVTGELFF
CDR3nt: TGCGCCAGCAGCGGACAGGTGGTCACCGGGGAGCTGTTTTTT

v_gene: TRBV11-2
abundance: few
len: 14
j_gene: TRBJ2-1
d_gene: .
CDR3aa: CASSLVRRGDEQFF
CDR3nt: TGTGCCAGCAGCTTAGTGAGAAGGGGCGATGAGCAGTTCTTC

v_gene: TRBV9
abundance: .
len: 14
j_gene: TRBJ2-7
d_gene: TRBD2
CDR3aa: CASSASGAEAEQYF
CDR3nt: TGTGCCAGCAGCGCGAGCGGGGCCGAGGCCGAGCAGTACTTC

v_gene: TRBV11-3
abundance: .
len: 16
j_gene: TRBJ2-1
d_gene: TRBD2
CDR3aa: CASSLDPGLAANEQFF
CDR3nt: TGTGCCAGCAGCTTAGATCCGGGACTAGCGGCCAATGAGCAGTTCTTC

v_gene: TRBV5-4
abundance: .
len: 13
j_gene: TRBJ2-5
d_gene: .
CDR3aa: CASSFAVQETQYF
CDR3nt: TGTGCCAGCAGCTTCGCAGTCCAAGAGACCCAGTACTTC

v_gene: TRBV7-7
abundance: .
len: 14
j_gene: TRBJ2-1
d_gene: .
CDR3aa: CAGTGPPIYNEQFF
CDR3nt: TGTGCTGGGACGGGACCTCCGATATACAATGAGCAGTTCTTC

v_gene: TRBV28
abundance: .
len: 14
j_gene: TRBJ1-6
d_gene: .
CDR3aa: CASRGGEGNSPLHF
CDR3nt: TGTGCCAGCCGGGGGGGGGAAGGGAATTCACCCCTCCACTTT

v_gene: TRBV11-2
abundance: .
len: 14
j_gene: TRBJ2-1
d_gene: TRBD2
CDR3aa: CASSFSGVYNEQFF
CDR3nt: TGTGCCAGCAGCTTTAGCGGGGTCTACAATGAGCAGTTCTTC

v_gene: TRBV9
abundance: .
len: 14
j_gene: TRBJ2-7
d_gene: TRBD2
CDR3aa: CASSQRGLAHEQYF
CDR3nt: TGTGCCAGCAGCCAAAGGGGACTAGCTCACGAGCAGTACTTC

v_gene: TRBV9
abundance: .
len: 13
j_gene: TRBJ2-3
d_gene: .
CDR3aa: CASSAPSTDTQYF
CDR3nt: TGTGCCAGCAGCGCGCCAAGCACAGATACGCAGTATTTT

v_gene: TRBV4-1
abundance: .
len: 18
j_gene: TRBJ2-3
d_gene: TRBD1
CDR3aa: CASSPHTTNRGQGDTQYF
CDR3nt: TGCGCCAGCAGCCCTCACACCACGAACAGGGGGCAGGGAGATACGCAGTATTTT

v_gene: TRBV5-1
abundance: few
len: 16
j_gene: TRBJ2-7
d_gene: TRBD2
CDR3aa: CASSLVASGGVSEQYF
CDR3nt: TGCGCCAGCAGCTTGGTTGCTAGCGGGGGAGTCAGCGAGCAGTACTTC

v_gene: TRBV5-1
abundance: .
len: 13
j_gene: TRBJ2-5
d_gene: .
CDR3aa: CASSRGHRETQYF
CDR3nt: TGCGCCAGCAGCCGGGGACACAGGGAGACCCAGTACTTC

v_gene: TRBV5-4
abundance: .
len: 13
j_gene: TRBJ1-5
d_gene: .
CDR3aa: CASSGTNGQPQHF
CDR3nt: TGTGCCAGCAGCGGGACGAATGGGCAGCCCCAGCATTTT

v_gene: TRBV10-3
abundance: .
len: 13
j_gene: TRBJ2-7
d_gene: .
CDR3aa: CAISESLGNEQYF
CDR3nt: TGTGCCATCAGTGAGTCACTGGGGAACGAGCAGTACTTC

v_gene: TRBV6-5
abundance: .
len: 15
j_gene: TRBJ2-6
d_gene: .
CDR3aa: CASSQRDSGANVLTF
CDR3nt: TGTGCCAGCAGTCAAAGGGACTCTGGGGCCAACGTCCTGACTTTC

v_gene: TRBV4-3
abundance: .
len: 16
j_gene: TRBJ1-2
d_gene: .
CDR3aa: CASSQDHPGPGDGYTF
CDR3nt: TGCGCCAGCAGCCAAGACCACCCAGGTCCCGGAGATGGCTACACCTTC

v_gene: TRBV30
abundance: few
len: 16
j_gene: TRBJ2-7
d_gene: .
CDR3aa: CAWREWGGGQGYEQYF
CDR3nt: TGTGCCTGGAGAGAGTGGGGAGGGGGGCAAGGCTACGAGCAGTACTTC

v_gene: TRBV28
abundance: .
len: 13
j_gene: TRBJ1-2
d_gene: .
CDR3aa: CASSSGHGYGYTF
CDR3nt: TGTGCCAGCAGTTCGGGACACGGCTATGGCTACACCTTC

v_gene: TRBV4-3
abundance: few
len: 16
j_gene: TRBJ2-3
d_gene: TRBD2
CDR3aa: CASSLFLAGDKDTQYF
CDR3nt: TGCGCCAGCAGCCTTTTTTTAGCGGGAGATAAAGATACGCAGTATTTT

v_gene: TRBV6-6
abundance: .
len: 14
j_gene: TRBJ1-5
d_gene: .
CDR3aa: CASSSAGSNQPQHF
CDR3nt: TGTGCCAGCAGTTCTGCAGGGTCCAATCAGCCCCAGCATTTT

v_gene: TRBV13
abundance: .
len: 18
j_gene: TRBJ2-2
d_gene: TRBD2
CDR3aa: CASSPALGLALSTGELFF
CDR3nt: TGTGCCAGCAGCCCCGCCCTCGGACTAGCCCTATCCACCGGGGAGCTGTTTTTT

v_gene: TRBV6-6
abundance: .
len: 12
j_gene: TRBJ2-2
d_gene: .
CDR3aa: CASRVGTGELFF
CDR3nt: TGTGCCAGCAGGGTTGGCACCGGGGAGCTGTTTTTT

v_gene: TRBV2
abundance: once
len: 15
j_gene: TRBJ2-5
d_gene: TRBD1
CDR3aa: CASSPRTGGQETQYF
CDR3nt: TGTGCCAGCAGCCCTCGGACAGGGGGGCAAGAGACCCAGTACTTC

v_gene: TRBV6-5
abundance: .
len: 15
j_gene: TRBJ1-1
d_gene: TRBD1
CDR3aa: CASSYRQGMNTEAFF
CDR3nt: TGTGCCAGCAGTTACCGACAGGGCATGAACACTGAAGCTTTCTTT

v_gene: TRBV11-2
abundance: .
len: 16
j_gene: TRBJ2-1
d_gene: TRBD2
CDR3aa: CASSSRLAGGNNEQFF
CDR3nt: TGTGCCAGCAGCTCGAGACTAGCGGGAGGCAACAATGAGCAGTTCTTC

v_gene: TRBV25-1
abundance: .
len: 16
j_gene: TRBJ2-1
d_gene: .
CDR3aa: CASSSTGRWGYNEQFF
CDR3nt: TGTGCCAGCAGTTCTACAGGACGGTGGGGATACAATGAGCAGTTCTTC

v_gene: TRBV4-1
abundance: once
len: 18
j_gene: TRBJ2-1
d_gene: TRBD2
CDR3aa: CASSQGATKREAYNEQFF
CDR3nt: TGCGCCAGCAGCCAAGGAGCCACAAAGCGGGAGGCCTATAATGAGCAGTTCTTC

v_gene: TRBV29-1
abundance: .
len: 15
j_gene: TRBJ2-4
d_gene: .
CDR3aa: CSVVTRSEGKNIQYF
CDR3nt: TGCAGCGTTGTCACTAGGAGCGAAGGCAAAAACATTCAGTACTTC

v_gene: TRBV27
abundance: .
len: 16
j_gene: TRBJ2-3
d_gene: TRBD2
CDR3aa: CASSYLGTRSTDTQYF
CDR3nt: TGTGCCAGCAGTTACCTCGGGACTAGGAGCACAGATACGCAGTATTTT

v_gene: TRBV10-1
abundance: .
len: 13
j_gene: TRBJ2-2
d_gene: .
CDR3aa: CASSDYNTGELFF
CDR3nt: TGCGCCAGCAGTGACTATAACACCGGGGAGCTGTTTTTT

v_gene: TRBV5-1
abundance: .
len: 17
j_gene: TRBJ2-5
d_gene: TRBD1
CDR3aa: CASSLGTGGAGQETQYF
CDR3nt: TGCGCCAGCAGCTTGGGGACAGGGGGCGCCGGGCAAGAGACCCAGTACTTC

v_gene: TRBV10-1
abundance: .
len: 13
j_gene: TRBJ2-5
d_gene: .
CDR3aa: CASSRTAQETQYF
CDR3nt: TGCGCCAGCAGCCGGACAGCTCAAGAGACCCAGTACTTC